These T cell receptor beta chains were read from a single sample in a study of molecular identifiers for immune sequencing clone quantification. TCRdb reprocessed the PCR reads via MiXCR and lists one record per CDR3 protein. The data hold 85,000 to 120,000 distinct CDR3 sequences, with about 32% observed a single time. Sequenced material: naive CD8+ T cells from blood, with Jurkat cell RNA spiked in. The receptor source for this set is a human donor in good health. Some libraries in this study had Jurkat cell RNA spiked in. Each CDR3 is given with its conserved first and last residue. D genes are given only for firm matches. Size is omitted from some rows. Given values are once, few, many or a class for expanded clones.

V,D,J,length,size,DNA,CDR3
TRBV7-9,.,TRBJ2-7,13,.,TGTGCCAGCAGCCCACCGGCTAGGTACGAGCAGTACTTC,CASSPPARYEQYF
TRBV9,TRBD2,TRBJ2-3,16,.,TGTGCCAGCAGCGTAGCAACTAGCGGGAGCACAGATACGCAGTATTTT,CASSVATSGSTDTQYF
TRBV12-3/TRBV12-4,.,TRBJ1-4,15,.,TGTGCCAGCAGTTTCATAGATGCAACTAATGAAAAACTGGTTTTT,CASSFIDATNEKLVF
TRBV5-8,TRBD1,TRBJ1-1,12,medium-sized,TGTGCCAGCAGCTTGGGCGGGACAGGAGCTTTCTTT,CASSLGGTGAFF
TRBV12-3/TRBV12-4,TRBD2,TRBJ2-1,16,.,TGTGCCAGCAGCTTCCTAGCGGGAGACCCACACCTGGAGCAGTTCTTC,CASSFLAGDPHLEQFF
TRBV13,.,TRBJ2-7,13,.,TGTGCCAGCAGCTTATTCGACAGCTACGAGCAGTACTTC,CASSLFDSYEQYF
TRBV7-9,TRBD1,TRBJ2-3,15,few,TGTGCCAGCAGCTTGGGACAGGGGATTACAGATACGCAGTATTTT,CASSLGQGITDTQYF
TRBV4-2,.,TRBJ1-1,12,.,TGTGCCAGCAGCCAAGGGGTCAGTGAAGCTTTCTTT,CASSQGVSEAFF
TRBV6-2/TRBV6-3,.,TRBJ1-5,14,few,TGTGCCAGCAGCCGCCAGGGGTGGAGTCAGCCCCAGCATTTT,CASSRQGWSQPQHF
TRBV9,.,TRBJ1-4,14,many,TGTGCCAGCAGCCGGGGCGGAACTAATGAAAAACTGTTTTTT,CASSRGGTNEKLFF
TRBV5-4,.,TRBJ2-7,15,medium-sized,TGTGCCAGCAGCTCTCCCGGGACGGGATTCTACGAGCAGTACTTC,CASSSPGTGFYEQYF
TRBV2,.,TRBJ2-7,13,.,TGTGCCAGCAGTCCCACACACTTTTACGAGCAGTACTTC,CASSPTHFYEQYF
TRBV3-1,.,TRBJ1-5,14,.,TGTGCCAGCAGTCCAGGGGTTGGGGATCAGCCCCAGCATTTT,CASSPGVGDQPQHF
TRBV20-1,.,TRBJ2-7,16,.,TGCAGTGCTAGAGATGTGGCGGGCTCATCTGGGAACGAGCAGTACTTC,CSARDVAGSSGNEQYF
TRBV29-1,TRBD1,TRBJ2-2,16,.,TGCAGCGTCCCGGACAGGGGGCTCGTGGATACCGGGGAGCTGTTTTTT,CSVPDRGLVDTGELFF
TRBV28,TRBD2,TRBJ2-5,18,.,TGTGCCAGCAGTTTATTCTATATCGAGACTAGCGTACAAGAGACCCAGTACTTC,CASSLFYIETSVQETQYF
TRBV28,.,TRBJ1-1,13,many,TGTGCCAGCAGTTTATTCCTACAGGGCCAAGCTTTCTTT,CASSLFLQGQAFF
TRBV6-5,.,TRBJ2-7,15,.,TGTGCCAGCAGTCAGCTCCCGGGACAAGCCTACGAGCAGTACTTC,CASSQLPGQAYEQYF
TRBV9,.,TRBJ2-7,14,few,TGTGCCAGCAGCGAAAGGGCCTCCTTCTACGAGCAATACTTC,CASSERASFYEQYF
TRBV28,.,TRBJ1-2,11,few,TGTGCCAGCAGTTTACAGGATGGCTACACCTTC,CASSLQDGYTF
TRBV19,TRBD1,TRBJ2-7,15,.,TGTGCCAGTAGTATGTACAGGGGTCCGAGTTACGAGCAGTACTTC,CASSMYRGPSYEQYF
TRBV6-1,.,TRBJ1-1,18,few,TGTGCCAGCAGTGAAGCGGGGCGGGGCCCCGTTTTGGACACTGAAGCTTTCTTT,CASSEAGRGPVLDTEAFF
TRBV5-1,.,TRBJ2-5,16,.,TGCGCCAGCAGCTTTACGCGGATGAGACTCCAAGGGACCCAGTACTTC,CASSFTRMRLQGTQYF
TRBV28,.,TRBJ1-4,14,.,TGTGCCAGCAGTTTTAGGGGGACTAATGAAAAACTGTTTTTT,CASSFRGTNEKLFF